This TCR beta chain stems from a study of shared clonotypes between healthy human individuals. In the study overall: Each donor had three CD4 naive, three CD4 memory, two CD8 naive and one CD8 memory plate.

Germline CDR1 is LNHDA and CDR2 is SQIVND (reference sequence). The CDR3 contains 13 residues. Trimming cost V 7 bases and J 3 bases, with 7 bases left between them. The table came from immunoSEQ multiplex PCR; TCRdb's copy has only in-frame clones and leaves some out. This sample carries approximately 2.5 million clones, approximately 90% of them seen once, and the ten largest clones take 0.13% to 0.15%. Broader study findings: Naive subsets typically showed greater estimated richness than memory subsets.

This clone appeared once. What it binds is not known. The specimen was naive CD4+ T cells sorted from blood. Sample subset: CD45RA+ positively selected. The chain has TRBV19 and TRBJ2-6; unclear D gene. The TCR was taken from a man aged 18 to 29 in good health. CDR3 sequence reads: CASNRGGANVLTF. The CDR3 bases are TGTGCCAGTAACCGCGGTGGGGCCAACGTCCTGACTTTC.